This T cell receptor (beta chain) derives from a study of shared clonotypes between healthy human individuals. General study results and limits: When compared with the clonotypes that were shared by all four sorted-subset donors, the non-shared clonotypes turned out to have lower generation probabilities.

Assay: immunoSEQ multiplex PCR; the TCRdb copy retains only in-frame clones and omits some. The sample lists fewer than 1.8 million clones; approximately 98.5% were seen once. This clone has only one observation. The antigen remains unidentified. The sequence derives from a man between 25 and 39 years old in good health. The source material was naive CD4+ T cells sorted from blood. Subset noted: CD45RA+ positively selected.

The CDR3 sequence is CASSQTGQGSYEQYF. Here the CDR3 DNA reads TGTGCCAGCAGTCAGACGGGACAGGGTTCCTACGAGCAGTACTTC. This chain uses TRBV7-9 with TRBJ2-7; TRBD1 matches 9 bases. The CDR3 runs 15 residues. J gave up 1 base and V 6 bases, and 7 bases lay outside the gene matches. The germline CDR1 and CDR2 sequences are SEHNR and FQNEAQ (reference sequence).